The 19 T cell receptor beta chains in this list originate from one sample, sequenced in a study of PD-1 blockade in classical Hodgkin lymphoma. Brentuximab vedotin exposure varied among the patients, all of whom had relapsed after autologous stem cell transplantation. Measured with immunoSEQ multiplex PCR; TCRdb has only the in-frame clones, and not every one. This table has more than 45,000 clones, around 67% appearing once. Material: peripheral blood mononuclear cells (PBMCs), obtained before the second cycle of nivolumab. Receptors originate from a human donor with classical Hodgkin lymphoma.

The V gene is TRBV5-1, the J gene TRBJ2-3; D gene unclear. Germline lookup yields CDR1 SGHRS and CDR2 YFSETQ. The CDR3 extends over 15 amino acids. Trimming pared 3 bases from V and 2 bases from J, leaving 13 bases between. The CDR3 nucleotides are TGCGCCAGCAGCTATCGAGAGGCCCCCACAGATACGCAGTATTTT. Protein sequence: CASSYREAPTDTQYF.

CDR3 protein: CAWSLRGSRYGYTF. CDR3 nucleotides: TGTGCCTGGAGCCTAAGAGGCTCCCGCTATGGCTACACCTTC. J is TRBJ1-2 and V is TRBV30; no reliable D call. The V end lost 3 bases, the J end lost 4 bases, and 15 bases lay between the germline ends. The CDR3 has 14 amino acids. Germline V lookup: CDR1 GTSNPN, CDR2 SVGIG (reference sequence). The whole variable domain, remainder taken from reference TRBV30 and TRBJ1-2, is SQTIHQWPATLVQPVGSPLSLECTVEGTSNPNLYWYRQAAGRGLQLLFYSVGIGQISSEVPQNLSASRPQDRQFILSSKKLLLSDSGFYLCAWSLRGSRYGYTFGSGTRLTVV.

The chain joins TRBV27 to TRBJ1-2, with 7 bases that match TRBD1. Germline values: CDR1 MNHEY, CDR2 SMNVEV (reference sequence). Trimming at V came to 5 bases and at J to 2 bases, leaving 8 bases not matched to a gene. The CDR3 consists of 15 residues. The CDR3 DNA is TGTGCCAGCAGTCCATACCCGACAGGGAACTATGGCTACACCTTC. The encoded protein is CASSPYPTGNYGYTF.

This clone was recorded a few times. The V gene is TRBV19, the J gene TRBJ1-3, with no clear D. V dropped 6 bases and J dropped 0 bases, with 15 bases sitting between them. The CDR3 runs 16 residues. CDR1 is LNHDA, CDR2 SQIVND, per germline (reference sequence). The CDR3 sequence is CASREIGGYSGNTIYF. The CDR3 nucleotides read TGTGCCAGTAGGGAGATTGGCGGGTACTCTGGAAACACCATATATTTT.

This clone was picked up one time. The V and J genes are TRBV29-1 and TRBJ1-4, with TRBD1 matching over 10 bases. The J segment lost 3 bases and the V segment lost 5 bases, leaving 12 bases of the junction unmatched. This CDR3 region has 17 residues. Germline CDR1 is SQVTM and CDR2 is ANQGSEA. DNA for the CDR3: TGCAGCGTTCTACCTAGGACAGGGGGAGAGGCTAATGAAAAACTGTTTTTT. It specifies CSVLPRTGGEANEKLFF.

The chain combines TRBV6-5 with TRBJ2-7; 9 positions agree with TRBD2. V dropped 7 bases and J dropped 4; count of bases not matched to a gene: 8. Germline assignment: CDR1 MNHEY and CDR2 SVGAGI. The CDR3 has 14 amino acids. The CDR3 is CASTPGLASYEQYF. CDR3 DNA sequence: TGTGCCAGCACCCCGGGACTAGCAAGTTACGAGCAGTACTTC.

CDR3 in DNA: TGTGCCAGCAGCCCGGGCCCGATGGGGGAGCAGTTCTTC. Translated, it gives CASSPGPMGEQFF. V usage is TRBV7-9 and J usage is TRBJ2-1; D remains ambiguous. Germline V lookup: CDR1 SEHNR, CDR2 FQNEAQ (reference sequence). The CDR3 has 13 amino acids. V was clipped by 5 bases and J by 10 bases, with 15 bases between them.

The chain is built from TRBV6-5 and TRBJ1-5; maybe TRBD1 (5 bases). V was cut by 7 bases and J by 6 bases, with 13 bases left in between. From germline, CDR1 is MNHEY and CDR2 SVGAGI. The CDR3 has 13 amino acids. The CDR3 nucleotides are TGTGCCAGCACGTGGGGGGTTGGTCAGCCCCAGCATTTT. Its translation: CASTWGVGQPQHF.

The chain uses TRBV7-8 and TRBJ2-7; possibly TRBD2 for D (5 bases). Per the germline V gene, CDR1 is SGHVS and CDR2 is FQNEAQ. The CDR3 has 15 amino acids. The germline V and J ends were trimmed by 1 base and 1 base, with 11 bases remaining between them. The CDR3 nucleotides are TGTGCCAGCAGCTTAGATCTACTAGTGTCCTACGAGCAGTACTTC. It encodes CASSLDLLVSYEQYF.

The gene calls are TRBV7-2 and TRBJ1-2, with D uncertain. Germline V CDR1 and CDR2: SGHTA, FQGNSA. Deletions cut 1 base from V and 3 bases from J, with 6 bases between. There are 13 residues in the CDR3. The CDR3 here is CASSLGADYGYTF. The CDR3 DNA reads TGTGCCAGCAGCTTAGGGGCAGACTATGGCTACACCTTC.

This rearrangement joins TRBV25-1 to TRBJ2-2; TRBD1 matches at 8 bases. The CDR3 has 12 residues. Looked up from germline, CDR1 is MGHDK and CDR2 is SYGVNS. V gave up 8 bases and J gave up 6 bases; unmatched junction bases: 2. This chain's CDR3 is CASRTGPGELFF. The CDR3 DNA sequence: TGTGCCAGCCGGACAGGGCCCGGGGAGCTGTTTTTT.

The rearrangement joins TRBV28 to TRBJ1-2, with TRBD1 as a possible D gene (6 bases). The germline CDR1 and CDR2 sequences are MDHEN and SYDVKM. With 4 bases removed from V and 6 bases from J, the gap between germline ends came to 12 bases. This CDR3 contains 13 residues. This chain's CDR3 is CASSSGTMNGYTF. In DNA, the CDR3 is TGTGCCAGCAGTTCCGGGACAATGAATGGCTACACCTTC.

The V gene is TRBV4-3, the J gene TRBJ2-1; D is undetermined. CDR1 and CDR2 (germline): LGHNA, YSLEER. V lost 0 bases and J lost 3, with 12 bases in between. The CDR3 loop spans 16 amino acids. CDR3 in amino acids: CASSQEWSDFYNEQFF. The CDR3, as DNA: TGCGCCAGCAGCCAAGAATGGAGCGACTTCTACAATGAGCAGTTCTTC.

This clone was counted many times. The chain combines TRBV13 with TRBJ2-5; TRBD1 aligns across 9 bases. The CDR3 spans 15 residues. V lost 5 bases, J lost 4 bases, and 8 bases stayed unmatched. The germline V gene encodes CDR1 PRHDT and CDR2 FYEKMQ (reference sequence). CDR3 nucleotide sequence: TGTGCCAGCAGCACTTACAGGGGGCTGAGAGAGACCCAGTACTTC. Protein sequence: CASSTYRGLRETQYF.

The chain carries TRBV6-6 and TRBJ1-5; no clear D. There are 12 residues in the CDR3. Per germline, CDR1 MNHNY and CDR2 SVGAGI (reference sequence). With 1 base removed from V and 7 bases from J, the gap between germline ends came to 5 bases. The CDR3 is CASSYFGQPQHF. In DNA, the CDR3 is TGTGCCAGCAGTTACTTCGGGCAGCCCCAGCATTTT.

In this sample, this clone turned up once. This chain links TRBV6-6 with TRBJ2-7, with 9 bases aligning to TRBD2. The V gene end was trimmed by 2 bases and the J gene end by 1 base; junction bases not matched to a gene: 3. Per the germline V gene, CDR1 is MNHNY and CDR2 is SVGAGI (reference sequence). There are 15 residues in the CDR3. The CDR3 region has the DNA TGTGCCAGCAGTTACGGGACTAGCCCTTCCTACGAGCAGTACTTC. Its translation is CASSYGTSPSYEQYF.

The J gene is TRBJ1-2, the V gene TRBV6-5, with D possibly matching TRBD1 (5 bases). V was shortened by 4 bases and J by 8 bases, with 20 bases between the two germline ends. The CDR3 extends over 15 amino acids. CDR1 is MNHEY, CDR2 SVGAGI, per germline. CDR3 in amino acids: CASSSPPGTPGGYTF. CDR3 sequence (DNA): TGTGCCAGCAGTTCCCCCCCGGGGACCCCCGGCGGCTACACCTTC.

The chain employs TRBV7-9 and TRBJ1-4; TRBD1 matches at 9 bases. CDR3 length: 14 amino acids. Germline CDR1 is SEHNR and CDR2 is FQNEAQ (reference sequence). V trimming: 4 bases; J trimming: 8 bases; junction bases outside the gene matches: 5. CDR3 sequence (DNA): TGTGCCAGCAGCTCCGACAGGGGGTCGGAAAAACTGTTTTTT. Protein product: CASSSDRGSEKLFF.

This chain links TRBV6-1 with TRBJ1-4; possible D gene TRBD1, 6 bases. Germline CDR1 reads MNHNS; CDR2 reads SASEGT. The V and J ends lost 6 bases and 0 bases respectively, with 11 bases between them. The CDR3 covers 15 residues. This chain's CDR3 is CASRRQESTNEKLFF. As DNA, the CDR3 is TGTGCCAGCAGAAGACAGGAATCAACTAATGAAAAACTGTTTTTT.